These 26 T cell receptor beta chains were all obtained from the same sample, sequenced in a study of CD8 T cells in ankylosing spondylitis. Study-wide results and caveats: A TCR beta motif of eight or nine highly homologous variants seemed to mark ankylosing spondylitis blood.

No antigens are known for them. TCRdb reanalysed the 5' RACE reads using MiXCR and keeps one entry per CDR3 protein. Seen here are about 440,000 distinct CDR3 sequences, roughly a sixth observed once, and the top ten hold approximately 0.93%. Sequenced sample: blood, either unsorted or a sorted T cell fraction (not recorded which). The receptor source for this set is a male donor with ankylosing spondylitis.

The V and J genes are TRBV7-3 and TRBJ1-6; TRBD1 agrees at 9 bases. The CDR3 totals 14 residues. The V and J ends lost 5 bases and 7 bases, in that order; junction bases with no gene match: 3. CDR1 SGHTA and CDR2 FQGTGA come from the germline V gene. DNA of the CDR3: TGTGCCAGCAGCGGTGGACAGGGGAATTCACCCCTCCACTTT. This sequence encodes CASSGGQGNSPLHF.

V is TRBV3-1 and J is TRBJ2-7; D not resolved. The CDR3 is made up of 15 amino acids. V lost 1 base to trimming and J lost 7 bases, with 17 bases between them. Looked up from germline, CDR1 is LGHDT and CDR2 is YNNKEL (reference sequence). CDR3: CASSQVGPGSGEQYF. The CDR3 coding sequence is TGTGCCAGCAGCCAAGTAGGACCAGGTTCTGGGGAGCAGTACTTC.

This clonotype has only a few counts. The CDR3 here is CASRRALSSGIRNEQFF. The CDR3 nucleotides are TGTGCCAGCAGGCGCGCCCTCTCTAGCGGGATCCGCAATGAGCAGTTCTTC. This chain joins TRBV6-2 or TRBV6-3 and TRBJ2-1; 9 bases align to TRBD2. Germline V lookup: CDR1 MNHEY, CDR2 SVGEGT. With 6 bases clipped from V and 6 bases from J, the junction kept 15 bases outside the gene matches. The CDR3 has 17 amino acids.

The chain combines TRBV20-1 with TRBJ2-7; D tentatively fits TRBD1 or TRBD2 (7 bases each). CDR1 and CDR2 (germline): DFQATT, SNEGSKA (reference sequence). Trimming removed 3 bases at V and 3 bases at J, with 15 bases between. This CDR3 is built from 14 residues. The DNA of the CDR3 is TGCAGTGCTAGGGGGGGGACAGTCTTCTACGAGCAGTACTTC. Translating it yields CSARGGTVFYEQYF.

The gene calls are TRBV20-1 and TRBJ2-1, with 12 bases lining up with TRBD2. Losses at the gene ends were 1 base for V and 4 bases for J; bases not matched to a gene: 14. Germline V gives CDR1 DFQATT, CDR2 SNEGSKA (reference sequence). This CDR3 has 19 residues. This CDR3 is CSARGVSLAGGKKYNEQFF. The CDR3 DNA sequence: TGCAGTGCTAGAGGAGTTTCGCTAGCGGGAGGGAAAAAATACAATGAGCAGTTCTTC.

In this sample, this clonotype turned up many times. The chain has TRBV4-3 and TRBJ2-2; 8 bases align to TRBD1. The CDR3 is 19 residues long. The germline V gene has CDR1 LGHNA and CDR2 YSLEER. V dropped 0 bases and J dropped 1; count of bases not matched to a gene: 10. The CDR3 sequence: CASSQELGGQALNTGELFF. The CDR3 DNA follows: TGCGCCAGCAGCCAAGAATTGGGGGGACAGGCCCTGAACACCGGGGAGCTGTTTTTT.

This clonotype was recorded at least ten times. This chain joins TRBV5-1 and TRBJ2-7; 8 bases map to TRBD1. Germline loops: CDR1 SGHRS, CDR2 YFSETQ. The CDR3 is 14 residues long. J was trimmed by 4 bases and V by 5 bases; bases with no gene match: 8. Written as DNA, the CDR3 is TGCGCCAGCAGATCCCGGGACAGGTCATACGAGCAGTACTTC. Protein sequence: CASRSRDRSYEQYF.

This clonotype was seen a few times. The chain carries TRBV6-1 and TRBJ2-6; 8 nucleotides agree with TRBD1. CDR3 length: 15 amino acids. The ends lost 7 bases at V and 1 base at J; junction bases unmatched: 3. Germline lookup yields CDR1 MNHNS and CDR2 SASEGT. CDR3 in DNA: TGTGCCAGCATTGACAGGGGTTCTGGGGCCAACGTCCTGACTTTC. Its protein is CASIDRGSGANVLTF.

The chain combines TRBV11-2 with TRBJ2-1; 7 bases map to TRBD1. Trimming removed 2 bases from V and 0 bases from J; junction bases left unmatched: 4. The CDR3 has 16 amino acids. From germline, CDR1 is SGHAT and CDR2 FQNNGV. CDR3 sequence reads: CASSLRGQPSYNEQFF. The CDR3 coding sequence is TGTGCCAGCAGCTTAAGGGGACAGCCCTCCTACAATGAGCAGTTCTTC.

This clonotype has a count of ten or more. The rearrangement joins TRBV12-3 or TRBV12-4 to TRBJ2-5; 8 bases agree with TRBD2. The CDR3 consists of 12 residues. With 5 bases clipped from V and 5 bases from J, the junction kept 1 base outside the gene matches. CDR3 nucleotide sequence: TGTGCCAGCAGTCGACTAGCGGAGACCCAGTACTTC. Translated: CASSRLAETQYF.

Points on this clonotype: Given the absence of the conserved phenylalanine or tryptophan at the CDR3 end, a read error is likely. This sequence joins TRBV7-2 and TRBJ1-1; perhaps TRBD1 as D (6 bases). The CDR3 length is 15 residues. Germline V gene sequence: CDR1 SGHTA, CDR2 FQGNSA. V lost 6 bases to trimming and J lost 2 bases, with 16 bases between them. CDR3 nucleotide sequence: TGTGCCAGCAGACCGCTGGACAGTCCAAACACTGAAGCTTTCACT. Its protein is CASRPLDSPNTEAFT.

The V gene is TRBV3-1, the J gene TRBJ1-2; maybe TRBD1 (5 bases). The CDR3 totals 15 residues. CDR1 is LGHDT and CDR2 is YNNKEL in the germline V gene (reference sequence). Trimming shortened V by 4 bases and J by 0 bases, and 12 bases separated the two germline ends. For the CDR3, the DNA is TGTGCCAGCAGCCGGAGGGACGGAACTAACTATGGCTACACCTTC. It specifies CASSRRDGTNYGYTF. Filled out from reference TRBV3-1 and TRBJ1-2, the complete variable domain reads DTAVSQTPKYLVTQMGNDKSIKCEQNLGHDTMYWYKQDSKKFLKIMFSYNNKELIINETVPNRFSPKSPDKAHLNLHINSLELGDSAVYFCASSRRDGTNYGYTFGSGTRLTVV.

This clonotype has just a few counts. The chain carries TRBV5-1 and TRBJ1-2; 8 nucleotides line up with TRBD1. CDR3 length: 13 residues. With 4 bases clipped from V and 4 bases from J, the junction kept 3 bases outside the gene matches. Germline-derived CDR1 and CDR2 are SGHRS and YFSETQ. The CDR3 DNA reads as TGCGCCAGCAGCATCGGACAGGGCTATGGCTACACCTTC. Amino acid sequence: CASSIGQGYGYTF.

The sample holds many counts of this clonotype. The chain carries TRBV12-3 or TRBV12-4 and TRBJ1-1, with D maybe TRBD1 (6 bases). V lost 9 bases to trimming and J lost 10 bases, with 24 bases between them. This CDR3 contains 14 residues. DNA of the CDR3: TGTGCCAGTAAAAGGGGGACTTCTAAGAAACGAGCTTTCTTT. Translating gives CASKRGTSKKRAFF.

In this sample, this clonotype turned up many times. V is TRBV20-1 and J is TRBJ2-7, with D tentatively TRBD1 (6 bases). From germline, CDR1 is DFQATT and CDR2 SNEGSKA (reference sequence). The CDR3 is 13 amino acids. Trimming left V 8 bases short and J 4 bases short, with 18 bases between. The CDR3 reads CSTGIGQGYEQYF. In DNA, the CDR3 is TGCAGTACTGGGATCGGTCAGGGGTACGAGCAGTACTTC.

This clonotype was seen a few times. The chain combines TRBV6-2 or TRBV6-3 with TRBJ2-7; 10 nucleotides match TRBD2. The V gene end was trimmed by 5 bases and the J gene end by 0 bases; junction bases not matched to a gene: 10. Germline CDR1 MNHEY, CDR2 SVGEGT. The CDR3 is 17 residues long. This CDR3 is CASSEGRTSGFSYEQYF. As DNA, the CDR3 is TGTGCCAGCAGTGAGGGGCGGACTAGCGGATTCTCCTACGAGCAGTACTTC.

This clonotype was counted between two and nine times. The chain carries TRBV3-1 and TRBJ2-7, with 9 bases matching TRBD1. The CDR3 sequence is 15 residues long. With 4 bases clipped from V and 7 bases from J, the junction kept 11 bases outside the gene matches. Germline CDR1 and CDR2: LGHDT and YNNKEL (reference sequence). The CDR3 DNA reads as TGTGCCAGCAGCCCCGGGTGGGACAGGGTCTCTGAGCAGTACTTC. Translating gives CASSPGWDRVSEQYF.

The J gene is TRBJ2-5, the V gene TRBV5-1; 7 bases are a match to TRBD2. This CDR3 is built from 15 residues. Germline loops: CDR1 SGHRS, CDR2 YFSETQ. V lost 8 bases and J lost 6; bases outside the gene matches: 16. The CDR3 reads CASEQSPGEGKTQYF. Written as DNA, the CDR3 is TGCGCCAGTGAGCAGTCCCCCGGGGAGGGAAAGACCCAGTACTTC.

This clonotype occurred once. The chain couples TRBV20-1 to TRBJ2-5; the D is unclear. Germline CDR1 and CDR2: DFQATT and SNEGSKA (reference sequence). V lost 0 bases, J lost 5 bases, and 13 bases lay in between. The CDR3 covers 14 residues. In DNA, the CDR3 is TGCAGTGCTAGAGAGGGCGTATTGGGGGAGACCCAGTACTTC. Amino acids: CSAREGVLGETQYF.

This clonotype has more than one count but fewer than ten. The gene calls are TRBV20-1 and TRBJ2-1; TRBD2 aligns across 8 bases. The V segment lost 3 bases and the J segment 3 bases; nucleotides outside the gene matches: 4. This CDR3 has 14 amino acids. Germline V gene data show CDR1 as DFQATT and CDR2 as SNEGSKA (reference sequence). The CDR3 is CSASSSGGYNEQFF. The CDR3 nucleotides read TGCAGTGCTAGCTCCAGCGGGGGCTACAATGAGCAGTTCTTC.

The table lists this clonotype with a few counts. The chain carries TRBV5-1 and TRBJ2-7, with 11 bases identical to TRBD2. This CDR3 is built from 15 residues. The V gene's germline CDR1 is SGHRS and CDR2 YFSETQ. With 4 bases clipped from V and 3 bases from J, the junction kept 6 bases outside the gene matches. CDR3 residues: CASSGGLAGVYEQYF. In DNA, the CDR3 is TGCGCCAGCAGCGGAGGACTAGCGGGTGTCTACGAGCAGTACTTC.

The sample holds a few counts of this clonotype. In DNA, the CDR3 is TGCAGCGTTGAGCGCAGGGGGGAACGGGCTGAAGCTTTCTTT. Protein: CSVERRGERAEAFF. The chain uses TRBV29-1 and TRBJ1-1, with 7 nucleotides matching TRBD1. Trimming at V came to 3 bases and at J to 6 bases, leaving 10 bases not matched to a gene. CDR1 SQVTM and CDR2 ANQGSEA come from the germline V gene. The CDR3 contains 14 residues.

The CDR3 region is CASSQALTSEGETQYF. CDR3 sequence (DNA): TGTGCCAGCAGCCAAGCCTTGACTAGCGAGGGAGAGACCCAGTACTTC. This chain connects TRBV4-2 to TRBJ2-5; 8 nucleotides match TRBD2. Germline values: CDR1 LGHNA, CDR2 YNFKEQ. This CDR3 comprises 16 residues. The V gene end was trimmed by 1 base and the J gene end by 4 bases; junction bases not matched to a gene: 8.

In nucleotides, the CDR3 is TGTGCCAGCTCTGACCGGAGATCAGGGTCCACAGATACGCAGTATTTT. Residues: CASSDRRSGSTDTQYF. The genes are TRBV18 and TRBJ2-3; TRBD1 is a possible D gene (5 bases). This CDR3 has 16 residues. The V end was cut by 6 bases, the J end by 2 bases, with 18 bases between. The V gene's germline CDR1 is KGHSH and CDR2 LQKENI.

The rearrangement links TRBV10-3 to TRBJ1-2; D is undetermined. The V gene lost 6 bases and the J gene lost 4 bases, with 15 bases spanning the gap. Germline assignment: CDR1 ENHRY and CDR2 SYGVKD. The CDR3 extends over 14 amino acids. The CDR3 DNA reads TGTGCCATCAGCTACAGCCTTGTGTCCTATGGCTACACCTTC. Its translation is CAISYSLVSYGYTF.

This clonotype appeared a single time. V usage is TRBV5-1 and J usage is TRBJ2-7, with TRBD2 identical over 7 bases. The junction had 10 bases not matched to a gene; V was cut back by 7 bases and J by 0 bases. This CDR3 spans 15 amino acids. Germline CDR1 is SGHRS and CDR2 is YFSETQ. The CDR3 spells CASVRPGLSSYEQYF. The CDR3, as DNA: TGCGCCAGCGTTAGGCCGGGACTAAGCTCCTACGAGCAGTACTTC.